This T cell receptor beta chain was documented in a study of T cell clusters in autoimmune cytopenias. The CDR3 sequence is 16 residues long. Germline values: CDR1 MNHEY, CDR2 SMNVEV (reference sequence). Multiplex touch-down PCR amplified TRB using TRB-A and TRB-B pools in one tube. One entry per CDR3 protein, without DNA, is what TCRdb gives after re-calling the multiplex PCR reads. This sample's clone table lists 10,000 to 11,000 distinct CDR3 sequences. About 39,000 genome equivalents of blood DNA were amplified for TRB. These data also featured in a second study, about T cell repertoires in aging, cancer and after chemotherapy. That study reports: In each cancer cohort, median generation probability increased across chemotherapy, suggesting thymic output rebounded.

The sequence was obtained from a human donor in good health. Sequenced material: peripheral blood. The chain has TRBV27 and TRBJ2-7; no DNA is available, so the TRBD2 call from TCRdb remains unchecked. CDR3: CASSLLALHSTYEQYF.